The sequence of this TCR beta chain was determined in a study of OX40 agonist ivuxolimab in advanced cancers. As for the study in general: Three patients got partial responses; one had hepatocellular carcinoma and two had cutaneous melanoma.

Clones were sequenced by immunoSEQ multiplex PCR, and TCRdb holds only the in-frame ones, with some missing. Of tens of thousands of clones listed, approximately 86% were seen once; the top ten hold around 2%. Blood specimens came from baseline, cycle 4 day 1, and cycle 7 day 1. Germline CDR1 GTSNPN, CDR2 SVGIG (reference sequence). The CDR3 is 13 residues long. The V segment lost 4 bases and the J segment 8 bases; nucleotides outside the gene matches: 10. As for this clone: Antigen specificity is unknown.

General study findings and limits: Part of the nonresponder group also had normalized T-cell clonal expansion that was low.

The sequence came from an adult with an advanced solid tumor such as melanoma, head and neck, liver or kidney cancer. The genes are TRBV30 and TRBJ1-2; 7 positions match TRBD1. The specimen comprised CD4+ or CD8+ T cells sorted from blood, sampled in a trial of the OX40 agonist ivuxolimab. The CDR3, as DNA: TGTGCCTGGACGGGACAGCGATTCGTCGGCTACACCTTC. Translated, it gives CAWTGQRFVGYTF.